The 21 T cell receptor beta chains given below trace back to one sample, sequenced in a study of cytomegalovirus exposure and HLA in healthy donors (dated by TCRdb to about 2017). The library was built by means of the immunoSEQ multiplex PCR assay. For the multiplex PCR, a mixture combining 60 forward primers for TCR Vbeta segments and 13 reverse primers for TCR Jbeta segments was used. In TCRdb, the immuneACCESS table is reduced to in-frame sequences with V and J assigned. These tables do not hold every clone; where another copy was compared, an unresolved V gene accounts for under half, and the others remain unexplained. This sample gives 45,000 to 65,000 clones in total; over 70% of them show up just once. Roughly 2.9% of the sample is held by the ten biggest clonotypes. Sequenced input: PBMCs. These receptors were collected from a man between 18 and 29 years old in good health and CMV-seronegative.

This clone was detected a few times. The J gene is TRBJ1-2, the V gene TRBV6-5, with TRBD1 matching over 7 bases. Trimming removed 6 bases from V and 4 bases from J; junction bases left unmatched: 2. Looked up from germline, CDR1 is MNHEY and CDR2 is SVGAGI. CDR3 size: 12 residues. In DNA, the CDR3 is TGTGCCAGCAGGGGACAGCTCTATGGCTACACCTTC. Its protein is CASRGQLYGYTF.

This clone was detected only a few times. The chain uses TRBV30 and TRBJ1-1; perhaps TRBD1 as D (5 bases). Germline assignment: CDR1 GTSNPN and CDR2 SVGIG (reference sequence). The CDR3 has 13 residues. Trimming stripped 7 bases from V and 4 bases from J, with 16 bases between. CDR3 in amino acids: CAYGREGATEAFF. The CDR3 region has the DNA TGTGCCTACGGCAGGGAAGGCGCCACTGAAGCTTTCTTT.

The genes are TRBV7-9 and TRBJ2-7; the D gene is possibly TRBD1 (5 bases). Germline V gives CDR1 SEHNR, CDR2 FQNEAQ (reference sequence). V lost 3 bases and J lost 5, with 11 bases in between. The CDR3 totals 13 residues. The CDR3 DNA reads as TGTGCCAGCAGCTTTGACAGAGGCGACGAGCAGTACTTC. It encodes CASSFDRGDEQYF.

The rearrangement joins TRBV4-1 to TRBJ2-7; 7 bases are a match to TRBD1. The germline gives CDR1 MGHRA, CDR2 YSYEKL. V lost 3 bases, J lost 7 bases, and 6 bases stayed unmatched. The CDR3 is 13 amino acids. In DNA, the CDR3 is TGCGCCAGCAGCCAGCCGGGACAGTATGAGCAGTACTTC. Its translation is CASSQPGQYEQYF.

V and J are TRBV4-3 and TRBJ1-4; perhaps TRBD1 as D (6 bases). The CDR3 is 17 amino acids. Germline CDR1 LGHNA, CDR2 YSLEER. The V gene lost 1 base and the J gene lost 0 bases, with 12 bases spanning the gap. CDR3 nucleotides: TGCGCCAGCAGCCAAGTCGCGACAGGAGCAACTAATGAAAAACTGTTTTTT. It codes for CASSQVATGATNEKLFF.

The J gene is TRBJ1-1, the V gene TRBV7-9; D is undetermined. Germline V gene lookup returns CDR1 SEHNR and CDR2 FQNEAQ (reference sequence). This CDR3 has 14 residues. V lost 1 base, J lost 1 base, and 7 bases lay in between. The CDR3 is CASSLGAQNTEAFF. CDR3 nucleotides: TGTGCCAGCAGCTTAGGGGCGCAGAACACTGAAGCTTTCTTT. Based on the CDR3 plus reference TRBV7-9 and TRBJ1-1, the full variable domain is DTGVSQNPRHKITKRGQNVTFRCDPISEHNRLYWYRQTLGQGPEFLTYFQNEAQLEKSRLLSDRFSAERPKGSFSTLEIQRTEQGDSAMYLCASSLGAQNTEAFFGQGTRLTVV.

This clone occurred once. The V gene is TRBV6-5, the J gene TRBJ2-7; possible D gene TRBD1, 6 bases. CDR1 is MNHEY, CDR2 SVGAGI, per germline. Between the trimmed V and J ends, which lost 5 bases and 2 bases, there was a span of 13 bases. This CDR3 spans 14 amino acids. CDR3 residues: CASSVLRGTYEQYF. DNA for the CDR3: TGTGCCAGCAGTGTACTCAGGGGAACCTACGAGCAGTACTTC.

The gene calls are TRBV28 and TRBJ2-2, with D perhaps TRBD2 (5 bases). Per the germline V gene, CDR1 is MDHEN and CDR2 is SYDVKM. The CDR3 runs to 12 residues. V lost 6 bases and J lost 7, with 9 bases in between. CDR3 coding DNA: TGTGCCAGCAGGCTACTAGACGGGGAGCTGTTTTTT. This sequence encodes CASRLLDGELFF.

The chain combines TRBV4-2 with TRBJ2-2; 9 bases match TRBD2. V shed 4 bases, J shed 3 bases, and the junction held 6 bases outside the gene matches. This CDR3 is built from 16 residues. Germline CDR1 and CDR2: LGHNA and YNFKEQ. In nucleotides, the CDR3 is TGTGCCAGCAGCCCACCGGGACTAGCAGACACCGGGGAGCTGTTTTTT. The encoded protein is CASSPPGLADTGELFF.

The rearrangement uses TRBV6-1 and TRBJ1-5; TRBD1 agrees at 8 bases. Germline V gene lookup returns CDR1 MNHNS and CDR2 SASEGT. The J segment lost 5 bases and the V segment lost 4 bases, leaving 1 base of the junction unmatched. The CDR3 is 13 residues long. CDR3 region: CASSVQGDQPQHF. The CDR3 region has the DNA TGTGCCAGCAGTGTACAGGGGGATCAGCCCCAGCATTTT.

CDR3 nucleotide sequence: TGCAGCGTCGAGATTTTCGGGGGGTCGGACAATGAGCAGTTCTTC. This codes for CSVEIFGGSDNEQFF. V is TRBV29-1 and J is TRBJ2-1; 7 nucleotides align to TRBD2. The CDR3 runs 15 residues. Per germline, CDR1 SQVTM and CDR2 ANQGSEA. The V segment lost 6 bases and the J segment 5 bases; nucleotides outside the gene matches: 13.

The rearrangement joins TRBV6-1 to TRBJ1-5, with 9 bases fitting TRBD1. The V gene's germline CDR1 is MNHNS and CDR2 SASEGT. Unmatched junction bases numbered 6, after V lost 6 bases and J lost 6 bases. The CDR3 has 14 amino acids. CDR3 region: CASSQDRGSQPQHF. The DNA for the CDR3 is TGTGCCAGCAGCCAAGACAGGGGGAGTCAGCCCCAGCATTTT.

The rearrangement uses TRBV6-5 and TRBJ2-7; 11 nucleotides line up with TRBD1. The CDR3 spans 15 residues. Losses at the gene ends were 6 bases for V and 5 bases for J; bases not matched to a gene: 9. The germline CDR1 and CDR2 sequences are MNHEY and SVGAGI. The CDR3 coding sequence is TGTGCCAGCAGCCGCCAAGGACAGGGGGCCCACGAGCAGTACTTC. Protein sequence: CASSRQGQGAHEQYF.

This chain joins TRBV6-5 and TRBJ2-7, with TRBD1 matching over 10 bases. With 6 bases clipped from V and 4 bases from J, the junction kept 6 bases outside the gene matches. CDR3 length: 14 amino acids. In germline, CDR1 is MNHEY, CDR2 SVGAGI. The CDR3 DNA reads TGTGCCAGCAGGCCGGGACAGGGGTTTTACGAGCAGTACTTC. This sequence encodes CASRPGQGFYEQYF.

This clone has just a few counts. The gene calls are TRBV5-1 and TRBJ2-7, with D possibly being TRBD2 (5 bases). This CDR3 spans 12 amino acids. Trimming stripped 0 bases from V and 4 bases from J, with 5 bases between. CDR1 and CDR2 from the germline V gene are SGHRS and YFSETQ. The CDR3 nucleotides are TGCGCCAGCAGCTTGGGCGGGTACGAGCAGTACTTC. Residues: CASSLGGYEQYF.

V gene TRBV21-1 combines with J gene TRBJ2-4; whether TRBD2, the table's D call, matches the DNA was not checked. TRBV21-1 represents a pseudogene. There are 16 residues in the CDR3. The CDR3 protein is CASSKSGCLTKNIQYF. DNA for the CDR3: TGTGCCAGCAGCAAATCGGGGTGTCTCACCAAAAACATTCAGTACTTC.

This clone was seen only a few times. The CDR3 reads CASSGQGFNNEQFF. DNA of the CDR3: TGTGCCAGCAGCGGACAGGGTTTTAACAATGAGCAGTTCTTC. The gene calls are TRBV2 and TRBJ2-1; 8 bases match TRBD1. This CDR3 has 14 residues. CDR1 and CDR2 (germline): SNHLY, FYNNEI. Trimming cost V 6 bases and J 5 bases; bases outside gene matches: 6.

This chain links TRBV5-4 with TRBJ2-3, with 14 bases fitting TRBD2. Germline V gene sequence: CDR1 SGHNT, CDR2 YYREEE (reference sequence). V gave up 4 bases and J gave up 9 bases; unmatched junction bases: 4. The CDR3 consists of 14 residues. The CDR3 DNA is TGTGCCAGCAGCCTGGGACTAGCGGGAGAAACGCAGTATTTT. It translates to CASSLGLAGETQYF.

The CDR3 loop reads CASSQGQGENNEQFF. The CDR3 DNA sequence: TGTGCCAGCAGCCAAGGACAGGGAGAGAACAATGAGCAGTTCTTC. This chain joins TRBV7-2 and TRBJ2-1; 8 positions match TRBD1. Unmatched junction bases numbered 8, after V lost 5 bases and J lost 5 bases. CDR1 SGHTA and CDR2 FQGNSA come from the germline V gene. This CDR3 is built from 15 residues.

The chain employs TRBV5-1 and TRBJ2-7; 7 nucleotides line up with TRBD2. The V gene's germline CDR1 is SGHRS and CDR2 YFSETQ. The CDR3 totals 14 residues. J lost 5 bases, V lost 6 bases, and 11 bases had no gene match. CDR3 DNA sequence: TGCGCCAGCACCCTGGGCGGGAGCTGGGACGAGCAGTACTTC. This encodes CASTLGGSWDEQYF. Variable domain in full (rest from reference TRBV5-1 and TRBJ2-7): KAGVTQTPRYLIKTRGQQVTLSCSPISGHRSVSWYQQTPGQGLQFLFEYFSETQRNKGNFPGRFSGRQFSNSRSEMNVSTLELGDSALYLCASTLGGSWDEQYFGPGTRLTVT.

The chain recombines TRBV30 with TRBJ2-7; 9 positions agree with TRBD1. V lost 1 base to trimming and J lost 9 bases; unmatched junction nucleotides: 10. Per germline, CDR1 GTSNPN and CDR2 SVGIG (reference sequence). The CDR3 consists of 14 residues. In nucleotides, the CDR3 is TGTGCCTGGAGTGGTGCACAGGGGGCATCGGGGCAGTACTTC. Protein product: CAWSGAQGASGQYF.